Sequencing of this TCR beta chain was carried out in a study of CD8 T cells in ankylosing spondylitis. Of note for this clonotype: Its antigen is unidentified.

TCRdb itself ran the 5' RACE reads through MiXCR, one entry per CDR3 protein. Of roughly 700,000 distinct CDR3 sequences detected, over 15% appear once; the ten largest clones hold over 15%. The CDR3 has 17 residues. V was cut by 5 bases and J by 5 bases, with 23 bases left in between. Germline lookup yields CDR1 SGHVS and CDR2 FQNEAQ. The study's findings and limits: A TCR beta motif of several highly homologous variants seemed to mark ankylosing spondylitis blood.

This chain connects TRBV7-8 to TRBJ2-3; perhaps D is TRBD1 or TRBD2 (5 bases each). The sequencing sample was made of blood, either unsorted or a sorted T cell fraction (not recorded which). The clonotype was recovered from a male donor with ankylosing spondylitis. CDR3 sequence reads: CASSPRGRPVGGDTQYF. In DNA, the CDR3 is TGTGCCAGCAGCCCAAGGGGACGGCCAGTCGGTGGAGATACGCAGTATTTT.